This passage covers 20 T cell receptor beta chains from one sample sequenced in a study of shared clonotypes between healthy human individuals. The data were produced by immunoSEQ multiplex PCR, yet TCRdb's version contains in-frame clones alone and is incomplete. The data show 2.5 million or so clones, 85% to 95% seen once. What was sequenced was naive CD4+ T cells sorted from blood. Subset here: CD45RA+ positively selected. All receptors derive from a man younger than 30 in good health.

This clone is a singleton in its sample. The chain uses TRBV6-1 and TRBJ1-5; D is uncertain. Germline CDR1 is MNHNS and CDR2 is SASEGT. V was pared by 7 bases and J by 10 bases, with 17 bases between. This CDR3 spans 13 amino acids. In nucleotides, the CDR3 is TGTGCCAGCACCTCCCTGATCGGAATCCCCCAGCATTTT. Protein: CASTSLIGIPQHF.

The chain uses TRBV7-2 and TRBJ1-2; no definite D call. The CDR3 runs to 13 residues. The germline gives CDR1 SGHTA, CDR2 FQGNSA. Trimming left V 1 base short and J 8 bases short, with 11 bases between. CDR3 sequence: CASSLGWSRGYTF. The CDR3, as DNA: TGTGCCAGCAGCTTAGGGTGGTCCCGAGGCTACACCTTC.

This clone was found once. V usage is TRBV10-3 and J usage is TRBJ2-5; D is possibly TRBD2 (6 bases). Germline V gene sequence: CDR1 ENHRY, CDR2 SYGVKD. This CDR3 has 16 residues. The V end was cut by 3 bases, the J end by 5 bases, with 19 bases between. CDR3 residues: CAISDWGLPGGETQYF. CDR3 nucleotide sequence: TGTGCCATCAGTGATTGGGGACTCCCGGGTGGGGAGACCCAGTACTTC.

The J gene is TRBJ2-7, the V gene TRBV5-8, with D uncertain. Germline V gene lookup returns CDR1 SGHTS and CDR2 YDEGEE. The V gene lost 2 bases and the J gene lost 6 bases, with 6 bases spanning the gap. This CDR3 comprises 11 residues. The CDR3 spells CASSLVGEQYF. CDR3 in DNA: TGTGCCAGCAGCTTAGTGGGCGAGCAGTACTTC.

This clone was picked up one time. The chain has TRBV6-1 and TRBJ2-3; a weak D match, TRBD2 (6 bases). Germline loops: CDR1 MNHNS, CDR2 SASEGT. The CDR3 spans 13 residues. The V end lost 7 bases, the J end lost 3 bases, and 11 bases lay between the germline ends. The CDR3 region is CASTKRVTDTQYF. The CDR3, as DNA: TGTGCCAGCACTAAGCGGGTAACAGATACGCAGTATTTT.

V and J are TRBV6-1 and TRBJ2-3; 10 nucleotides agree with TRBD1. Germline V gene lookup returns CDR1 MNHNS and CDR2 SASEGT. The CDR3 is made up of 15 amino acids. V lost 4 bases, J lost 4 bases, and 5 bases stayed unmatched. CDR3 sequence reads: CASSAWDRGPDTQYF. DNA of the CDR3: TGTGCCAGCAGTGCGTGGGACAGGGGCCCAGATACGCAGTATTTT.

CDR3 sequence reads: CASKGQGGSPLHF. CDR3 sequence (DNA): TGTGCCTCCAAGGGACAGGGCGGTTCACCCCTCCACTTT. V usage is TRBV30 and J usage is TRBJ1-6, with 9 bases that match TRBD1. The V gene end was trimmed by 7 bases and the J gene end by 9 bases; junction bases not matched to a gene: 7. This CDR3 is 13 amino acids long. The germline gives CDR1 GTSNPN, CDR2 SVGIG (reference sequence).

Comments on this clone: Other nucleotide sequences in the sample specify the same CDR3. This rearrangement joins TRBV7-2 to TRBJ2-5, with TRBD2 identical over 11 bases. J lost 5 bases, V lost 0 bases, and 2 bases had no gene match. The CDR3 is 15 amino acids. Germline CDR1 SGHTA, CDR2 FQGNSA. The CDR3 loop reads CASSLALAGGETQYF. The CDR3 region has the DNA TGTGCCAGCAGCTTAGCGTTAGCGGGGGGGGAGACCCAGTACTTC. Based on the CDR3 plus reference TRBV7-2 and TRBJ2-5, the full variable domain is GAGVSQSPSNKVTEKGKDVELRCDPISGHTALYWYRQSLGQGLEFLIYFQGNSAPDKSGLPSDRFSAERTGGSVSTLTIQRTQQEDSAVYLCASSLALAGGETQYFGPGTRLLVL.

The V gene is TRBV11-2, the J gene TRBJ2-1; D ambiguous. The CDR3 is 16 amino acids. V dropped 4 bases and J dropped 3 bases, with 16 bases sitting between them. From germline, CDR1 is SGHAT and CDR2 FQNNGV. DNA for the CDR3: TGTGCCAGCAGCTGGTCGGGCACACGCCTCTACAATGAGCAGTTCTTC. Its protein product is CASSWSGTRLYNEQFF. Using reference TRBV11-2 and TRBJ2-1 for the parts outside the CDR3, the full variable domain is EAGVAQSPRYKIIEKRQSVAFWCNPISGHATLYWYQQILGQGPKLLIQFQNNGVVDDSQLPKDRFSAERLKGVDSTLKIQPAKLEDSAVYLCASSWSGTRLYNEQFFGPGTRLTVL.

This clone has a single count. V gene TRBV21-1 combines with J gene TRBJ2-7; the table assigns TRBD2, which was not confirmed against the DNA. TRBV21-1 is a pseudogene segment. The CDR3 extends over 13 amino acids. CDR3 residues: CATSTSGIYEQYF. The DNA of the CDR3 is TGTGCCACCTCGACTAGCGGGATCTACGAGCAGTACTTC.

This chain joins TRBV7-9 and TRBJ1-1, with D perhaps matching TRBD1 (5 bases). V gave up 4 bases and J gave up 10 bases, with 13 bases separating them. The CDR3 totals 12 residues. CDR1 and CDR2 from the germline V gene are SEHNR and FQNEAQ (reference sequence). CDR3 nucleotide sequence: TGTGCCAGCAGCTGGGACTATGATGGAGCTTTCTTT. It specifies CASSWDYDGAFF.

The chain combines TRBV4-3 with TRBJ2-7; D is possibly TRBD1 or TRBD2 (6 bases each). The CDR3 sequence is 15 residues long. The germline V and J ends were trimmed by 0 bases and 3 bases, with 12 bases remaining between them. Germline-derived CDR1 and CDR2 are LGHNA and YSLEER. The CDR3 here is CASSQDRRGLYEQYF. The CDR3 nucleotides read TGCGCCAGCAGCCAAGATCGTCGGGGGCTCTACGAGCAGTACTTC.

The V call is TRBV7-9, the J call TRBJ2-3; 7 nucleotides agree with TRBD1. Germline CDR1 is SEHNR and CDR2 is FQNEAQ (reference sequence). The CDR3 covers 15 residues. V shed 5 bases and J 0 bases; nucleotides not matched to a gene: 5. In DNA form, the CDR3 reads TGTGCCAGCAGCCTAACAGGGGTTAGCACAGATACGCAGTATTTT. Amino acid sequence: CASSLTGVSTDTQYF.

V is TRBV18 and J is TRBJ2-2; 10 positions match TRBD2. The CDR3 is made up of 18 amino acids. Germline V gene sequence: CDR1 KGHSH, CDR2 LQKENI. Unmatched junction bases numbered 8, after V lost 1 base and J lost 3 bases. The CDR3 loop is CASSPLSSGGADTGELFF. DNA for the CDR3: TGTGCCAGCTCACCACTTTCAAGCGGGGGGGCCGACACCGGGGAGCTGTTTTTT. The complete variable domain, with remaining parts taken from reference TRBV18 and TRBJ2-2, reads NAGVMQNPRHLVRRRGQEARLRCSPMKGHSHVYWYRQLPEEGLKFMVYLQKENIIDESGMPKERFSAEFPKEGPSILRIQQVVRGDSAAYFCASSPLSSGGADTGELFFGEGSRLTVL.

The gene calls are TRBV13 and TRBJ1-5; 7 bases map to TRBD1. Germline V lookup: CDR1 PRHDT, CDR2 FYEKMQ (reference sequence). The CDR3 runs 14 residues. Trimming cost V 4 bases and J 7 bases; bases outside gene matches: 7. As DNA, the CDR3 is TGTGCCAGCAGCTCAAGCAGGGGGGCCCAGCCCCAGCATTTT. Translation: CASSSSRGAQPQHF.

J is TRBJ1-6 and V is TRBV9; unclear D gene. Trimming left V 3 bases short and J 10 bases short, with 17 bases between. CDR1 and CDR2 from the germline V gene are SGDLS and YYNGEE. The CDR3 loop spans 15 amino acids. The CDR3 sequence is CASSGARGLGSPLHF. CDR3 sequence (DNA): TGTGCCAGCAGCGGGGCCAGAGGTTTAGGCTCACCCCTCCACTTT.

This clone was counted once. The CDR3 here is CASSSQGNTGELFF. The CDR3 bases are TGTGCCAGCTCGTCTCAGGGGAACACCGGGGAGCTGTTTTTT. This chain links TRBV18 with TRBJ2-2, with a weak D call TRBD1 (5 bases). V lost 6 bases and J lost 1, with 9 bases in between. This CDR3 region has 14 residues. Germline CDR1 KGHSH, CDR2 LQKENI.

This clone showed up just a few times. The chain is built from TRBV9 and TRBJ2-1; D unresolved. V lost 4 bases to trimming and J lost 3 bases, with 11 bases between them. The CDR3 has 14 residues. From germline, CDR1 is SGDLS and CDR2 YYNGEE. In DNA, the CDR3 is TGTGCCAGCAGCACGGACGCGATCTACAATGAGCAGTTCTTC. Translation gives CASSTDAIYNEQFF.

CDR3 sequence reads: CASSLVFSSYEQYF. The CDR3 DNA sequence: TGTGCCAGCAGCTTAGTATTTAGCTCCTACGAGCAGTACTTC. J is TRBJ2-7 and V is TRBV11-2, with D hard to call. Germline lookup yields CDR1 SGHAT and CDR2 FQNNGV. Deletions cut 1 base from V and 0 bases from J, with 7 bases between. This CDR3 has 14 amino acids.

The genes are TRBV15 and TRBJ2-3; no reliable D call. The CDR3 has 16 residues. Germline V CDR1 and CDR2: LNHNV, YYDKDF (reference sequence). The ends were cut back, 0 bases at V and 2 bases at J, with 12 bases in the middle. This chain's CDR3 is CATSRDVGRLTDTQYF. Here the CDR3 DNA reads TGTGCCACCAGCAGAGATGTCGGCAGACTCACAGATACGCAGTATTTT.